This TCR beta chain appears in the sequencing data of a study of beta chain features in type 1 diabetes. Regarding the study as a whole: Significant though moderate, a shortening of TCRB CDR3s appeared in all four CD4+ subsets of Type 1 diabetes patients.

The CDR3 extends over 15 amino acids. Germline V gene sequence: CDR1 MNHEY, CDR2 SMNVEV (reference sequence). Germline trimming cut 5 bases from V and 5 bases from J; bases unmatched to any gene: 4. The whole isolated RNA underwent reverse transcription, so sequencing captured expressed TCRB transcripts. The assay was immunoSEQ multiplex PCR, and TCRdb's table has in-frame clones only and misses some. The sample consists of roughly 350,000 clones, 9.6% of them appearing once. This clone occurred many times. The antigen is not known. The V and J genes are TRBV27 and TRBJ2-2; 11 nucleotides agree with TRBD1. The sequenced sample consisted of central memory CD4+ T cells from blood. The TCR comes from a man aged 25-45 years with type 1 diabetes. The CDR3 is CASSARDRGTGELFF. The CDR3 DNA is TGTGCCAGCAGTGCCCGGGACAGGGGGACCGGGGAGCTGTTTTTT.